This TCR beta chain was retrieved from a study of T-cell memory formation after mild COVID-19. Trimming left V 6 bases short and J 10 bases short, with 13 bases between. This CDR3 is built from 12 residues. Germline CDR1 and CDR2: ENHRY and SYGVKD. The TCR alpha and TCR beta cDNA libraries, bearing sample barcodes and UMIs, were generated by 5'RACE using constant-segment primers. TCRdb independently ran MiXCR on the 5' RACE reads; one entry per CDR3 protein. Of about 430,000 distinct CDR3 sequences detected, approximately 24% appear once; the ten largest clones hold 8.8%. Study conclusions and caveats: In pre-infection memory, a portion of responding clones appeared, which suggested that cross-reactive memory joined. Shrinking CD4+ clones resided mostly in CM and EM, and CD8+ ones in EMRA.

As for this clonotype: Its antigen is currently unknown.

The chain links TRBV10-3 to TRBJ2-1, with a weak D call TRBD1 (5 bases). The sequence derives from an adult woman who had mild COVID-19 (a few samples of this study predate the infection). Cell type and time point are not known. The sample taken for sequencing was PBMCs or a T cell subset sorted from them (not recorded which). The CDR3 region has the DNA TGTGCCATCAGCCCTAGGGGCGAGGAGCAGTTCTTC. It specifies CAISPRGEEQFF.